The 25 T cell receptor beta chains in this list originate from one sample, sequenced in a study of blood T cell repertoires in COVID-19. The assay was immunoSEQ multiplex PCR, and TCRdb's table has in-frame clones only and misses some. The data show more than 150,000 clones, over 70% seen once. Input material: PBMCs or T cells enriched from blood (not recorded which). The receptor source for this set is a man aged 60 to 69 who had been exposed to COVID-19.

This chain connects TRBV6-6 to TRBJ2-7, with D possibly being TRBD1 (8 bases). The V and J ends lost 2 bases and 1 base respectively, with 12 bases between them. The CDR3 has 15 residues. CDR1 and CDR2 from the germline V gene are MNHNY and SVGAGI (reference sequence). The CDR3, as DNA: TGTGCCAGCAGTTACGTACAGGGGGGGTCCTACGAGCAGTACTTC. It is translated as CASSYVQGGSYEQYF.

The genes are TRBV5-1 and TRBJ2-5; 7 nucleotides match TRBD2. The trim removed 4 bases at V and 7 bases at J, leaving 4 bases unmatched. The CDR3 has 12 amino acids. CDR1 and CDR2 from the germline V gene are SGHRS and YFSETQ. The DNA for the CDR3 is TGCGCCAGCAGCCTACCGGGGGGGACCCAGTACTTC. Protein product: CASSLPGGTQYF.

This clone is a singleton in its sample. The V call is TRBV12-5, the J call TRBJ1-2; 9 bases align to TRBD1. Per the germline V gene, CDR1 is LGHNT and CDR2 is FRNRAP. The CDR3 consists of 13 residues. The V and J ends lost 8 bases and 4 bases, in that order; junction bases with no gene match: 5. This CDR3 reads CASLQGAGYGYTF. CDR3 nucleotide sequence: TGTGCTAGTTTACAGGGGGCTGGCTATGGCTACACCTTC. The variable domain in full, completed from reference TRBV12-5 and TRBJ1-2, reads DARVTQTPRHKVTEMGQEVTMRCQPILGHNTVFWYRQTMMQGLELLAYFRNRAPLDDSGMPKDRFSAEMPDATLATLKIQPSEPRDSAVYFCASLQGAGYGYTFGSGTRLTVV.

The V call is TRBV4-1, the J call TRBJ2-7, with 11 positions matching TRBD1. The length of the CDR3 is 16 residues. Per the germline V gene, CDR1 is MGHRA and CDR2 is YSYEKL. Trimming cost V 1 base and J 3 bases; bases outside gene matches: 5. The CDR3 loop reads CASSQGSGTGGYEQYF. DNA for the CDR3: TGCGCCAGCAGCCAAGGTTCCGGGACAGGGGGCTACGAGCAGTACTTC.

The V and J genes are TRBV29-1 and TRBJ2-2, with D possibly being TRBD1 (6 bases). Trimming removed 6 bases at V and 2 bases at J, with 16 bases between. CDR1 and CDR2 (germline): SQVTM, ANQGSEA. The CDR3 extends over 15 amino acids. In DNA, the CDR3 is TGCAGCGTCCGCCCCGGACAGAAAAACACCGGGGAGCTGTTTTTT. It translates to CSVRPGQKNTGELFF.

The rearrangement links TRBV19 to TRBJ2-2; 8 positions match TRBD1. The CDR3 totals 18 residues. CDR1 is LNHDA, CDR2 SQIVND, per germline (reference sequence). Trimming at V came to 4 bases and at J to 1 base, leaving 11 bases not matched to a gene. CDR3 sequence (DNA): TGTGCCAGTAGTAGCTCCACCGGGACAGGTTTGAACACCGGGGAGCTGTTTTTT. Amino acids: CASSSSTGTGLNTGELFF.

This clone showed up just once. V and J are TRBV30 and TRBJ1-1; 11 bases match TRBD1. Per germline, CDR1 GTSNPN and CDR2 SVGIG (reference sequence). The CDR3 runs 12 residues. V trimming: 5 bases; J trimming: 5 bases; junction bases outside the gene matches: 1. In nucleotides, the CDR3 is TGTGCCTGGGGACAGGGGGCTACTGAAGCTTTCTTT. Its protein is CAWGQGATEAFF. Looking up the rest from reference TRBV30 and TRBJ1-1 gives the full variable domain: SQTIHQWPATLVQPVGSPLSLECTVEGTSNPNLYWYRQAAGRGLQLLFYSVGIGQISSEVPQNLSASRPQDRQFILSSKKLLLSDSGFYLCAWGQGATEAFFGQGTRLTVV.

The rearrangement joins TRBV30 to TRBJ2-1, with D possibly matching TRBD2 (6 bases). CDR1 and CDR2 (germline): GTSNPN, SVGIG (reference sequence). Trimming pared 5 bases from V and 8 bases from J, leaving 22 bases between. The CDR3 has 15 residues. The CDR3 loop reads CAWGGVSGRFYEQFF. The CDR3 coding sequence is TGTGCCTGGGGCGGGGTCTCCGGGAGATTTTATGAGCAGTTCTTC.

Here the CDR3 reads CASSSRGGSDYGYTF. The CDR3 bases are TGTGCCAGCAGCTCTCGGGGGGGGTCGGACTATGGCTACACCTTC. The V gene is TRBV7-2, the J gene TRBJ1-2, with D possibly being TRBD1 (5 bases). The CDR3 has 15 amino acids. Trimming took 4 bases from V and 3 from J, leaving 15 bases between them. The germline gives CDR1 SGHTA, CDR2 FQGNSA.

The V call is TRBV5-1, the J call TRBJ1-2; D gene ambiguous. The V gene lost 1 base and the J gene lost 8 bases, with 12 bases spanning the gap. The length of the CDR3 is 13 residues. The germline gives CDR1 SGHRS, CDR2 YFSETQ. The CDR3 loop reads CASSLIGVEGYTF. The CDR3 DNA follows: TGCGCCAGCAGCTTGATTGGAGTGGAAGGCTACACCTTC.

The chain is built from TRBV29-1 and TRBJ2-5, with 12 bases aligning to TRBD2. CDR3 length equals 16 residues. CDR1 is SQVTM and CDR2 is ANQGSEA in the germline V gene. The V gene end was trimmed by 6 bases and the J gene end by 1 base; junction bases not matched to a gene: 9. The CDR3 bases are TGCAGCGTGGGTCCGCTAGCGGGAGGGTCCCAAGAGACCCAGTACTTC. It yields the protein CSVGPLAGGSQETQYF.

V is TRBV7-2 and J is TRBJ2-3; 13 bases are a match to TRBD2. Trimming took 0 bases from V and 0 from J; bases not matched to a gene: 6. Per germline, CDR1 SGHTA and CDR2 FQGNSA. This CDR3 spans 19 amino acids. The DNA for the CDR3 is TGTGCCAGCAGCTTAGCCGGGACTAGCGGGACAATTAGCACAGATACGCAGTATTTT. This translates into CASSLAGTSGTISTDTQYF. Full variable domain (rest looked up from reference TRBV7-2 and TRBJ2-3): GAGVSQSPSNKVTEKGKDVELRCDPISGHTALYWYRQSLGQGLEFLIYFQGNSAPDKSGLPSDRFSAERTGGSVSTLTIQRTQQEDSAVYLCASSLAGTSGTISTDTQYFGPGTRLTVL.

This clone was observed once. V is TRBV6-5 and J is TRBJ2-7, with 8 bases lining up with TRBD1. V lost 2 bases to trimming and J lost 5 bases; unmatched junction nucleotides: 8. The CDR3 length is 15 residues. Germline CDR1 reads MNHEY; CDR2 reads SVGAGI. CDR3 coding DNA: TGTGCCAGCAGTTACGCACCAGGGGGCGGCGACGAGCAGTACTTC. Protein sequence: CASSYAPGGGDEQYF.

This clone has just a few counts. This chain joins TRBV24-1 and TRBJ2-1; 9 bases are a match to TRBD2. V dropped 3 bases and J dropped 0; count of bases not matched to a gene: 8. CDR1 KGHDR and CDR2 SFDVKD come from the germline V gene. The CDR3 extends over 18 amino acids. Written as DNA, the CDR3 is TGTGCCACCAGTGATGCAGGACTAGCGACTAGCTCCTACAATGAGCAGTTCTTC. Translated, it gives CATSDAGLATSSYNEQFF.

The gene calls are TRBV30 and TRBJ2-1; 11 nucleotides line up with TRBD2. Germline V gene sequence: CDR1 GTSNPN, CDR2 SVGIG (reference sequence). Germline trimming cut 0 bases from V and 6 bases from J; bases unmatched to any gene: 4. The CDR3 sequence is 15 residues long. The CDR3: CAWSVLLAGGNEQFF. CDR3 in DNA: TGTGCCTGGAGTGTACTCCTAGCGGGAGGCAATGAGCAGTTCTTC.

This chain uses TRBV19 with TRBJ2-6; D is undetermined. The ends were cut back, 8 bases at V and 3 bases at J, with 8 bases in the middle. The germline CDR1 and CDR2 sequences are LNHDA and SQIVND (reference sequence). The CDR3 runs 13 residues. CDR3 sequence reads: CASRVVGANVLTF. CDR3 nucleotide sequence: TGTGCCAGTCGGGTAGTTGGGGCCAACGTCCTGACTTTC.

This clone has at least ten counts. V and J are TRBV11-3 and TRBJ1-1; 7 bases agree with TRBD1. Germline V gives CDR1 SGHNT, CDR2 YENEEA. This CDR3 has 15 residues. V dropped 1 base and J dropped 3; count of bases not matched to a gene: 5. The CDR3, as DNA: TGTGCCAGCAGCTTAGGGCGACAGGGTGACACTGAAGCTTTCTTT. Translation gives CASSLGRQGDTEAFF.

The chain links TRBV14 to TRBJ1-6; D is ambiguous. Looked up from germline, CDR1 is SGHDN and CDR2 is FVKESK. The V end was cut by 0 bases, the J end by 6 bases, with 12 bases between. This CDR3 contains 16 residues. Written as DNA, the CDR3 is TGTGCCAGCAGCCAAGAGGGCAGCCTAAGTAATTCACCCCTCCACTTT. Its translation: CASSQEGSLSNSPLHF.

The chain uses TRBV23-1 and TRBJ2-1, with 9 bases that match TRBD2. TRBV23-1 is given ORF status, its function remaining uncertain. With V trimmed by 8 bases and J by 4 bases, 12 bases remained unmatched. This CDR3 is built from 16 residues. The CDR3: CASPTKRLAAYNEQFF. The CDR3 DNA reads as TGCGCCAGCCCAACAAAGAGACTAGCGGCTTACAATGAGCAGTTCTTC.

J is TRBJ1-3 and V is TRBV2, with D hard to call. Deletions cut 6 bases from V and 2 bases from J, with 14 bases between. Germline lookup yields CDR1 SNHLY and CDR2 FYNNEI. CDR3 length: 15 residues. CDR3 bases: TGTGCCAGCAGAGACGAGCGGATACCTGGAAACACCATATATTTT. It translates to CASRDERIPGNTIYF.

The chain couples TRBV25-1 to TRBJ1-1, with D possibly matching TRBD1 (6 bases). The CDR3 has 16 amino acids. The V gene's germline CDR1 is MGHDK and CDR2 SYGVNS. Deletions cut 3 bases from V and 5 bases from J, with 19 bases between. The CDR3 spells CASSETTDRPGTEAFF. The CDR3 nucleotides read TGTGCCAGCAGTGAGACTACTGACAGGCCAGGTACTGAAGCTTTCTTT.

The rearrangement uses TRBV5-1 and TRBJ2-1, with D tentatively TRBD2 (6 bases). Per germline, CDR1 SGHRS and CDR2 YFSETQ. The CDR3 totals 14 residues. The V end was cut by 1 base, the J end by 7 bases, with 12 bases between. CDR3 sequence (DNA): TGCGCCAGCAGCTTGTCTGGGGCGGGGAATGAGCAGTTCTTC. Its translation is CASSLSGAGNEQFF.

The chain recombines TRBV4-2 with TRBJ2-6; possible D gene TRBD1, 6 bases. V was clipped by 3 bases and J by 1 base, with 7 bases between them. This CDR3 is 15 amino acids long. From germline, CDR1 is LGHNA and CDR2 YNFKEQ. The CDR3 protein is CASSHTGSGANVLTF. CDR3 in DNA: TGTGCCAGCAGCCACACAGGGTCTGGGGCCAACGTCCTGACTTTC.

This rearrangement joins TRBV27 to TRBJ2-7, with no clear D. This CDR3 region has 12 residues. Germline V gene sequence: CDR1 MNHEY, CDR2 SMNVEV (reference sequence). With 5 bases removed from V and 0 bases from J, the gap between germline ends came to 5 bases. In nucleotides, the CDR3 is TGTGCCAGCAGTGACAACTCCTACGAGCAGTACTTC. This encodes CASSDNSYEQYF.

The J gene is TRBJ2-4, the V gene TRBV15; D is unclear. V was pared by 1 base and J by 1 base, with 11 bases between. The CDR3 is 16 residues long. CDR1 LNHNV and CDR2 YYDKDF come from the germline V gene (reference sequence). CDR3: CATSRALSLAKNIQYF. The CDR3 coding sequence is TGTGCCACCAGCAGAGCCCTTTCCCTTGCCAAAAACATTCAGTACTTC.